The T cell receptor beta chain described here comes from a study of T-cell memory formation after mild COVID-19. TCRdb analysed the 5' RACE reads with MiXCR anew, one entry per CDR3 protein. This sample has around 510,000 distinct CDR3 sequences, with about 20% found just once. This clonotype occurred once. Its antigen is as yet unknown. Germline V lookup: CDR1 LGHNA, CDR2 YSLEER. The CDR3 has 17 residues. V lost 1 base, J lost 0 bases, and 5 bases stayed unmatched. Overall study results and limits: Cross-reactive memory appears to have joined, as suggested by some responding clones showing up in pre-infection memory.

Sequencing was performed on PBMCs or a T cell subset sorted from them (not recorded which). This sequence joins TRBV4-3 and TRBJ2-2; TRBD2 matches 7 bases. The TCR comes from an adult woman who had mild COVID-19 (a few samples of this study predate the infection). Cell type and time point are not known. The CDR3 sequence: CASSQGSLATNTGELFF. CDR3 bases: TGCGCCAGCAGCCAAGGTTCACTAGCGACGAACACCGGGGAGCTGTTTTTT.